Sequencing of this TCR beta chain was carried out in a study of breast tumors, draining lymph nodes, adjacent tissues. Findings and limits, study-wide: Most tumor T cells seemingly derive from lymph node, then expand in tumor. Tumor and nontumor repertoires were significantly more similar in luminal-like than in basal-like breast cancer. Tumor T cell lymph node origin was a supported hypothesis, not proven. Tumor TCR diversity was below lymph nodes but above nontumor tissue.

The CDR3 covers 14 residues. V gave up 2 bases and J gave up 5 bases, with 13 bases separating them. Details on this clonotype: Its antigen remains unidentified.

TCRdb used MiXCR to reprocess the multiplex PCR reads, holding one entry per CDR3 protein. The data contain roughly 25,000 distinct CDR3 sequences, around 68% of them singletons. The chain joins TRBV12-3 or TRBV12-4 to TRBJ2-7; perhaps TRBD1 as D (5 bases). The sample was tumor-adjacent breast tissue. The TCR sequence derives from a female donor with breast cancer. Some clones in this sample may be carry-over from other donors' samples. The CDR3 protein is CASSLRRANDEQYF. As DNA, the CDR3 is TGTGCCAGCAGTTTACGCAGGGCCAACGACGAGCAGTACTTC.